A selection of T cell receptor beta chains follows, all from one sample in a study of shared clonotypes between healthy human individuals. Sequenced by immunoSEQ multiplex PCR; TCRdb stores in-frame clones only, minus some. The profile shows approximately 1.1 million clones, approximately 80% of them singletons. Sequenced sample: memory CD4+ T cells from PBMCs. The receptor source for this set is a man aged 18 to 29 in good health. Some clones in this sample may be carry-over from other donors' samples. Both conserved end residues are part of each CDR3. The D gene is left open where the match is weak. Some rows mark clone size as missing; the rest say once, few, many or name a class of expanded clone.

size: .; J: TRBJ1-1; V: TRBV11-3; D: .; DNA: TGTGCCAGCAGCCCCCCAGGGAACACTGAAGCTTTCTTT; CDR3: CASSPPGNTEAFF
size: .; J: TRBJ2-5; V: TRBV10-3; D: .; DNA: TGTGCCATCAGTGAGCCGAATCCGGGACTGCAAGAGACCCAGTACTTC; CDR3: CAISEPNPGLQETQYF
size: .; J: TRBJ2-3; V: TRBV7-6; D: .; DNA: TGTGCCAGCAGCCCCCTAGCCAGCGGTACAGATACGCAGTATTTT; CDR3: CASSPLASGTDTQYF
size: .; J: TRBJ2-5; V: TRBV5-4; D: .; DNA: TGTGCCAGCAGCCCCAATTGGGGGATGGGAGAGACCCAGTACTTC; CDR3: CASSPNWGMGETQYF
size: .; J: TRBJ2-6; V: TRBV28; D: TRBD2; DNA: TGTGCCAGCAGTCCGGGAGGAGCCTCTGGGGCCAACGTCCTGACTTTC; CDR3: CASSPGGASGANVLTF
size: .; J: TRBJ2-3; V: TRBV27; D: TRBD2; DNA: TGTGCCAGCAGTTCCCCCCTTACTAGCGGGAGGGTATTAGTCACAGATACGCAGTATTTT; CDR3: CASSSPLTSGRVLVTDTQYF
size: .; J: TRBJ2-1; V: TRBV20-1; D: .; DNA: TGCAGTGCTAGTGGTGATAATGAGCAGTTCTTC; CDR3: CSASGDNEQFF
size: many; J: TRBJ2-2; V: TRBV2; D: TRBD1; DNA: TGTGCCAGCAGCCGGGACAGGGTAGGAAACGCCGGGGAGCTGTTTTTT; CDR3: CASSRDRVGNAGELFF
size: .; J: TRBJ1-4; V: TRBV6-1; D: .; DNA: TGTGCCAGCTTCATGGGGGGCTCTAATGAAAAACTGTTTTTT; CDR3: CASFMGGSNEKLFF
size: .; J: TRBJ2-7; V: TRBV19; D: TRBD2; DNA: TGTGCCAGTAGTCCTCGGGGGAGCGGGAGGTCCTACGAGCAGTACTTC; CDR3: CASSPRGSGRSYEQYF
size: .; J: TRBJ2-1; V: TRBV14; D: .; DNA: TGTGCCAGCAGCGCGAACTACGCCGGGGATGAGCAGTTCTTC; CDR3: CASSANYAGDEQFF
size: .; J: TRBJ2-5; V: TRBV10-3; D: .; DNA: TGTGCCATCAGTGAAGCAAACGGCTTCCAAGAGACCCAGTACTTC; CDR3: CAISEANGFQETQYF
size: .; J: TRBJ2-7; V: TRBV19; D: TRBD1; DNA: TGTGCCAGTAGTATAGAAAGGGACAGGGCCTACGAGCAGTACTTC; CDR3: CASSIERDRAYEQYF
size: .; J: TRBJ1-1; V: TRBV5-1; D: .; DNA: TGCGCCAGCAGCTTGGCCGGGGGTTTGAACACTGAAGCTTTCTTT; CDR3: CASSLAGGLNTEAFF
size: .; J: TRBJ2-1; V: TRBV15; D: TRBD2; DNA: TGTGCCACCAGCAGAGGGGGCCTAGCGGGAGACAATGAGCAGTTCTTC; CDR3: CATSRGGLAGDNEQFF
size: .; J: TRBJ2-3; V: TRBV7-3; D: .; DNA: TGTGCCAGCAGCTTAAATCTAGCGCCCACAGATACGCAGTATTTT; CDR3: CASSLNLAPTDTQYF
size: .; J: TRBJ2-1; V: TRBV27; D: TRBD2; DNA: TGTGCCAGCAGTTCCGGACTAGCGGGAAGGACCTACAATGAGCAGTTCTTC; CDR3: CASSSGLAGRTYNEQFF
size: .; J: TRBJ2-7; V: TRBV29-1; D: .; DNA: TGCAGCGTTGTTCGTGGGAGTGATTCCTACGAGCAGTACTTC; CDR3: CSVVRGSDSYEQYF
size: .; J: TRBJ1-1; V: TRBV5-1; D: .; DNA: TGCGCCAGCAGCTTGGAAACGAACACTGAAGCTTTCTTT; CDR3: CASSLETNTEAFF
size: .; J: TRBJ2-1; V: TRBV6-5; D: TRBD2; DNA: TGTGCCAGCAGTTCTTTAGCGGGTAGCCAGTTCTTC; CDR3: CASSSLAGSQFF
size: .; J: TRBJ2-3; V: TRBV9; D: .; DNA: TGTGCCAGCAGCCCCGCCACAGATACGCAGTATTTT; CDR3: CASSPATDTQYF
size: .; J: TRBJ2-5; V: TRBV18; D: TRBD1; DNA: TGTGCCAGCTCACCGTTGCAGCTCGTGACAGGGAGCCAAGAGACCCAGTACTTC; CDR3: CASSPLQLVTGSQETQYF
size: .; J: TRBJ2-5; V: TRBV9; D: TRBD1; DNA: TGTGCCAGCAGCTTGGTCGGGACAGGGAGCCAAGAGACCCAGTACTTC; CDR3: CASSLVGTGSQETQYF
size: .; J: TRBJ2-7; V: TRBV5-5; D: TRBD2; DNA: TGTGCCAGCAGCTTGCTAGCGGGAGCTCTCGAGCAGTACTTC; CDR3: CASSLLAGALEQYF
size: few; J: TRBJ1-5; V: TRBV6-1; D: .; DNA: TGTGCCAGCAGTGAGTTGGAGCAGGGCTATCAGCCCCAGCATTTT; CDR3: CASSELEQGYQPQHF
size: .; J: TRBJ2-3; V: TRBV7-3; D: TRBD1; DNA: TGTGCCAGCAGCTCTGACAGGGGCCAAAGGCAGTATTTT; CDR3: CASSSDRGQRQYF
size: .; J: TRBJ2-7; V: TRBV10-1; D: .; DNA: TGCGCCAGCATTGTGTCAGGGTTCCACGAGCAGTACTTC; CDR3: CASIVSGFHEQYF
size: .; J: TRBJ1-2; V: TRBV18; D: TRBD1; DNA: TGTGCCAGCTCCCCCGGACAGGATTTCTATGGCTACACCTTC; CDR3: CASSPGQDFYGYTF
size: .; J: TRBJ1-4; V: TRBV4-3; D: .; DNA: TGCGCCAGCAGCCAAGTTCCCGGGGCTAATGAAAAACTGTTTTTT; CDR3: CASSQVPGANEKLFF
size: few; J: TRBJ1-1; V: TRBV7-3; D: .; DNA: TGTGCCAGCAGCCTCGGACCGGGTATGATGAACACTGAAGCTTTCTTT; CDR3: CASSLGPGMMNTEAFF
size: .; J: TRBJ2-5; V: TRBV7-9; D: .; DNA: TGTGCCAGCAGCCGAGAGGGGGAGACCCAGTACTTC; CDR3: CASSREGETQYF
size: once; J: TRBJ2-2; V: TRBV19; D: .; DNA: TGTGCCAGTGGACCGGGACGGTACACCGGGGAGCTGTTTTTT; CDR3: CASGPGRYTGELFF
size: .; J: TRBJ2-7; V: TRBV5-5; D: .; DNA: TGTGCCAGCAGCCTAGGACGAATTATCTTCGAGCAGTACTTC; CDR3: CASSLGRIIFEQYF
size: .; J: TRBJ1-3; V: TRBV30; D: .; DNA: TGTGCCTGGAGTGATGGGTCCTCTGGAAACACCATATATTTT; CDR3: CAWSDGSSGNTIYF
size: .; J: TRBJ1-2; V: TRBV19; D: .; DNA: TGTGCCAGTAGTATCACCACCTCCCAGGGGTATGGCTACACCTTC; CDR3: CASSITTSQGYGYTF
size: .; J: TRBJ1-1; V: TRBV18; D: .; DNA: TGTGCCAGCTCACCAGAAAGGGGTGGGACGTGGAGCACTGAAGCTTTCTTT; CDR3: CASSPERGGTWSTEAFF
size: few; J: TRBJ2-1; V: TRBV6-1; D: TRBD2; DNA: TGTGCCAGCAGTGAATCGGCGGGAGGGCCCGATGAGCAGTTCTTC; CDR3: CASSESAGGPDEQFF
size: .; J: TRBJ2-7; V: TRBV10-3; D: .; DNA: TGTGCCAGCAGTTATAGGTCTTCGTCAGGTTACGAGCAGTACTTC; CDR3: CASSYRSSSGYEQYF
size: .; J: TRBJ2-3; V: TRBV14; D: .; DNA: TGTGCCAGCTCCCACACAGATACGCAGTATTTT; CDR3: CASSHTDTQYF
size: .; J: TRBJ2-7; V: TRBV15; D: .; DNA: TGTGCCACCAGCAGAGACAGGGGGGAAGCCTACGAGCAGTACTTC; CDR3: CATSRDRGEAYEQYF
size: once; J: TRBJ2-3; V: TRBV7-9; D: TRBD2; DNA: TGTGCCAGCAGCCGCGGGGGGGCAGGTGGCACAGATACGCAGTATTTT; CDR3: CASSRGGAGGTDTQYF
size: .; J: TRBJ2-7; V: TRBV5-6; D: .; DNA: TGTGCCAGCAGCAACCCCGTAGGGGTGGCGTACTTC; CDR3: CASSNPVGVAYF
size: .; J: TRBJ2-5; V: TRBV4-1; D: TRBD2; DNA: TGCGCCAGCAGCCAAGGGAGTCTAGCGGGAGCGAGGGTGGAGACCCAGTACTTC; CDR3: CASSQGSLAGARVETQYF
size: .; J: TRBJ2-5; V: TRBV11-2; D: TRBD2; DNA: TGTGCCAGCAGCTTAGGACTAGCCCGCCAAGAGACCCAGTACTTC; CDR3: CASSLGLARQETQYF
size: few; J: TRBJ2-2; V: TRBV2; D: .; DNA: TGTGCCAGCAACCCTCAGAACACCGGGGAGCTGTTTTTT; CDR3: CASNPQNTGELFF
size: .; J: TRBJ2-7; V: TRBV7-2; D: .; DNA: TGTGCCAGCAGCTTAGACGGAGACTACGAGCAGTACTTC; CDR3: CASSLDGDYEQYF
size: .; J: TRBJ2-1; V: TRBV7-2; D: TRBD2; DNA: TGTGCCAGCAGCTTAGAACGGACTAGCGGTTCCTACAATGAGCAGTTCTTC; CDR3: CASSLERTSGSYNEQFF
size: .; J: TRBJ1-2; V: TRBV28; D: .; DNA: TGTGCCAGCAGGCCACCGGGGACCTATGGCTACACCTTC; CDR3: CASRPPGTYGYTF
size: .; J: TRBJ2-2; V: TRBV15; D: TRBD2; DNA: TGTGCCACCAGCAGAGATCGGGAGGCTGGGGGGGAGCTGTTTTTT; CDR3: CATSRDREAGGELFF
size: .; J: TRBJ2-7; V: TRBV12-2; D: .; DNA: TGTGCAAGTCGCTTAATACGGGAGGGCTCTTACGACGAGCAGTACTTC; CDR3: CASRLIREGSYDEQYF
size: .; J: TRBJ2-7; V: TRBV28; D: .; DNA: TGTGCCAGCAGTTTAATCAAGTCCTACGAGCAGTACTTC; CDR3: CASSLIKSYEQYF
size: .; J: TRBJ2-2; V: TRBV4-3; D: .; DNA: TGCGCCAGCAGCCAAGATGGCAGGGCCGGGGAGCTGTTTTTT; CDR3: CASSQDGRAGELFF